Listed below are T cell receptor beta chains from one sample, sequenced in a study of control samples from healthy donors and cancer patients. Generated by immunoSEQ multiplex PCR, the TCRdb table keeps only in-frame clones and is missing some. Of some 79,000 clones detected, over 75% appear once; the ten largest clones hold under 7.5%. The sequenced material came from blood. These receptors were obtained from a middle-aged man in good health. Both conserved end residues are part of each CDR3. D genes are given only for firm matches. The listing skips clone size in some rows; elsewhere it reads once, few, many or a size class.

j_call v_call clone_size d_call cdr3_nt cdr3_aa
TRBJ1-5 TRBV30 . TRBD1 TGTGCCTGGAGTCCGCAGGGGGGGCAGCCCCAGCATTTT CAWSPQGGQPQHF
TRBJ1-1 TRBV27 . . TGTGCCAGCAGTTCCGGAGGCAACACTGAAGCTTTCTTT CASSSGGNTEAFF
TRBJ1-1 TRBV5-4 . TRBD1 TGTGCCAGCAGCTTTGGGACAGGTGCCACTGAAGCTTTCTTT CASSFGTGATEAFF
TRBJ1-6 TRBV30 . TRBD1 TGTGCCTGGAGCAACGGACAGGATAATTCACCCCTCCACTTT CAWSNGQDNSPLHF
TRBJ1-1 TRBV6-5 . . TGTGCCAGCAAAAGAGGAGGGGAGAGCACTGAAGCTTTCTTT CASKRGGESTEAFF
TRBJ2-1 TRBV4-3 once . TGCGCCAGCAGCCAAGTAGGTTCTTGGGGAAATGAGCAGTTCTTC CASSQVGSWGNEQFF
TRBJ2-2 TRBV7-9 once . TGTGCCAGCAGCCCAAACGGGGGCAGGACCGGGGAGCTGTTTTTT CASSPNGGRTGELFF
TRBJ1-6 TRBV10-2 . . TGCGCCAGCAGTGAACAGGGTGGGGGTGATTCACCCCTCCACTTT CASSEQGGGDSPLHF
TRBJ1-5 TRBV30 . TRBD1 TGTGCCTGGAGGGAACAGGGGTCGTTTGGCAATCAGCCCCAGCATTTT CAWREQGSFGNQPQHF
TRBJ1-2 TRBV14 . . TGTGCCAGCAGCCGGGAGACCCTCTATGGCTACACCTTC CASSRETLYGYTF
TRBJ2-3 TRBV5-4 . TRBD1 TGTGCCAGCAGCTTGCCGCTCGGACAGGGGTCGGATACGCAGTATTTT CASSLPLGQGSDTQYF
TRBJ1-1 TRBV11-2 once . TGTGCCAGCAGCTTAGTAGGGGTGGGGAACACTGAAGCTTTCTTT CASSLVGVGNTEAFF
TRBJ2-1 TRBV4-1 . . TGCGCCAGCAGCCAGGGGGGGCCGGCCTACAATGAGCAGTTCTTC CASSQGGPAYNEQFF
TRBJ1-2 TRBV15 . . TGTGCCACCAGCAGAGGAACCGCGGGGACGGGAGGCTACACCTTC CATSRGTAGTGGYTF
TRBJ1-2 TRBV4-1 . . TGCGCCAGCCGCCTAGCGGGAAACTATGGCTACACCTTC CASRLAGNYGYTF
TRBJ1-2 TRBV10-3 . . TGTGCCATCAGTGAGGGGGGGGTTACGAACTATGGCTACACCTTC CAISEGGVTNYGYTF
TRBJ2-7 TRBV7-9 . TRBD2 TGTGCCAGCAGCACGGGACTAGCGGGGGACACCTACGAGCAGTACTTC CASSTGLAGDTYEQYF
TRBJ2-7 TRBV7-3 . . TGTGCCAGCAGCTTAACTCACCCCTATGGCGAGCAGTACTTC CASSLTHPYGEQYF
TRBJ1-3 TRBV11-1 few . TGTGCCAGCAGCTTAAATGGAGCCACCATATATTTT CASSLNGATIYF
TRBJ2-1 TRBV30 . TRBD2 TGTGCCTGGAGTGGCGGGGGGGGAGAGTTCTTC CAWSGGGGEFF
TRBJ1-5 TRBV24-1 . TRBD1 TGTGCCACCAGTGACTCCCGGACAGGGGACAATCAGCCCCAGCATTTT CATSDSRTGDNQPQHF
TRBJ1-2 TRBV3-1/TRBV3-2 . . TGTGCCAGCAGCCAAGATAACCAGCTGGGGTATGGCTACACCTTC CASSQDNQLGYGYTF
TRBJ1-5 TRBV2 . TRBD1 TGTGCCAGCAGTCCCGGGACAGGGAGGATTCAGCCCCAGCATTTT CASSPGTGRIQPQHF
TRBJ1-1 TRBV4-3 . . TGCGCCAGCAGCCAATACTCGAACACTGAAGCTTTCTTT CASSQYSNTEAFF
TRBJ2-3 TRBV11-1 once TRBD1 TGTGCCAGCAGCCTTACCGGGACAGACACAGATACGCAGTATTTT CASSLTGTDTDTQYF
TRBJ2-1 TRBV18 . TRBD1 TGTGCCAGCTCAACAACCAGACAGGGGTTCATGATCGATGAGCAGTTCTTC CASSTTRQGFMIDEQFF
TRBJ1-2 TRBV9 . . TGTGCCAGCAGCGAAGGCAGGGGAGCAGTCGGCAAGAGCGCCTTATATGGCTACACCTTC CASSEGRGAVGKSALYGYTF
TRBJ2-5 TRBV9 . TRBD1 TGTGCCAGCAGCGTAGATGGCAGGGGGCGGGAGACCCAGTACTTC CASSVDGRGRETQYF
TRBJ2-1 TRBV6-5 once TRBD1 TGTGCCAGCTGGCCCCGACAGGGAAATAATGAGCAGTTCTTC CASWPRQGNNEQFF
TRBJ1-5 TRBV6-5 . . TGTGCCAGCAGTTACGGGGGGAAACAGCCCCAGCATTTT CASSYGGKQPQHF
TRBJ1-5 TRBV19 . . TGTGCCAGTAGAGACAGGTTGGGGATTTATAGCAATCAGCCCCAGCATTTT CASRDRLGIYSNQPQHF
TRBJ1-1 TRBV3-1/TRBV3-2 . TRBD1 TGTGCCAGCGCCCCAGGACAGGTCGACGAAGCTTTCTTT CASAPGQVDEAFF
TRBJ1-2 TRBV3-1/TRBV3-2 . . TGTGCCAGCAGCTCGGAGGGCCTCTATGGCTACACCTTC CASSSEGLYGYTF
TRBJ2-3 TRBV19 . . TGTGCCAGTAGTATTGGAAGGACAGATACGCAGTATTTT CASSIGRTDTQYF
TRBJ1-5 TRBV19 . . TGTGCCAGTAATCCCTGGCAGGCCTTCAATCAGCCCCAGCATTTT CASNPWQAFNQPQHF
TRBJ2-5 TRBV6-5 . . TGTGCCAGCAGTTGGGGACCCGGAGGGACCCAGTACTTC CASSWGPGGTQYF
TRBJ2-7 TRBV6-5 . . TGTGCCAGCAGTTACCTTCGGGGGTGGGAGCAGTACTTC CASSYLRGWEQYF
TRBJ1-1 TRBV30 . . TGTGCCTGGAGAAGGCTCCTCCCCACTGAAGCTTTCTTT CAWRRLLPTEAFF
TRBJ2-7 TRBV18 once TRBD1 TGTGCCAGCTCACCTGCCAAGACAGGGTTCCCCTACGAGCAGTACTTC CASSPAKTGFPYEQYF
TRBJ1-4 TRBV24-1 . TRBD1 TGTGCCACCAGTGAAGGACAGGGGGCTAATGAAAAACTGTTTTTT CATSEGQGANEKLFF
TRBJ2-7 TRBV12-3/TRBV12-4 . . TGTGCCAGCAGTTTAAACTACGAGCAGTACTTC CASSLNYEQYF
TRBJ2-7 TRBV7-9 . TRBD1 TGTGCCAGCAGCCCTTTAGGGGGCAAGGGGCAGTACTTC CASSPLGGKGQYF
TRBJ2-7 TRBV2 . TRBD1 TGTGCCAGCAGTCTGGGACAGCTTTCGCACGAGCAGTACTTC CASSLGQLSHEQYF
TRBJ2-1 TRBV11-2 . TRBD2 TGTGCCAGCAGCTTAGGGCTAGCGGGGGGCACTCTTGAGCAGTTCTTC CASSLGLAGGTLEQFF
TRBJ1-1 TRBV7-2 . TRBD1 TGTGCCAGCAGCCCGGGACAGATGAACACTGAAGCTTTCTTT CASSPGQMNTEAFF
TRBJ1-2 TRBV12-5 . . TGTGCTAGTGCCCCGGGGGAGATCTATGGCTACACCTTC CASAPGEIYGYTF
TRBJ2-3 TRBV4-1 . . TGCGCCAGCAGCCAAGTACTACCTAGCACAGATACGCAGTATTTT CASSQVLPSTDTQYF
TRBJ2-7 TRBV19 . . TGTGCCAGTAGTATAGATCTGCAGGGGGGATCCTACGAGCAGTACTTC CASSIDLQGGSYEQYF
TRBJ1-5 TRBV21-1 . . TGTGCCAGCAGCAAAGGGAGATACAATCAGCCCCAGCATTTT CASSKGRYNQPQHF
TRBJ2-3 TRBV3-1/TRBV3-2 once TRBD2 TGTGCCAGCAGCCAAACGCTTAGCGGGGGATACACAGATACGCAGTATTTT CASSQTLSGGYTDTQYF
TRBJ1-1 TRBV29-1 . . TGCAGCGTCCTAAATCCCCTTGCCTTCGAGACTGAAGCTTTCTTT CSVLNPLAFETEAFF
TRBJ1-6 TRBV24-1 . TRBD1 TGTGCCACCAGTGATGGGGGACGGGACAGGGCCGCGAGGACCCTCCACTTT CATSDGGRDRAARTLHF
TRBJ1-5 TRBV6-6 . . TGTGCCAGCAGTCCCCCTTTACAGGCGCTCAATCAGCCCCAGCATTTT CASSPPLQALNQPQHF